The T cell receptor beta chain under discussion was sequenced for a study of blood T cells in healthy people across ages (dated by TCRdb to between 2014 and 2017). Concerning the study at large: In model experiments, template switching captured about one uniquely barcoded TCR beta cDNA molecule for every two T cells. Age-related changes in TCR beta repertoire diversity were measured in the study by deep sequencing normalized with unique cDNA molecular identifiers. Four age groups were formed from the donors: young (average approximately 15 years), middle-aged (less than 40), aged (more than 55) and long-lived (less than 85). Donors of different ages were randomly distributed across sequencing lanes to avoid experimental bias. Using the same blood draw, the study looked at two additional independent replicas of 1 million unique cDNA reads for two donors, one aged 18 to 29 and the other aged 80 or older. General findings and caveats noted by the study authors: Estimates of total diversity based on one million sequenced T cells were considered lower bounds and underestimates. Conclusive comparison of naive and antigen-experienced compartments was prevented by the profiling of bulk unsorted PBMCs. As age increased, observed TCR beta diversity per million T cells dropped in a roughly linear way, and a significant reduction was already evident by age approximately 40. A strong correlation was found between observed TCR beta diversity and the percentage of naive T cells measured by flow cytometry. The long-lived group showed more naive CD4+ T cells, fewer expanded clones and increased TCR diversity than the aged group, suggesting age selection. The CMV infection status of donors was not known, potentially confounding age-related changes in expanded clonotypes.

The donors were roughly 39 Caucasian individuals from Russia, aged roughly 6 to 90 years, who were systemically healthy. Around 10 milliliters of peripheral blood were collected from each donor into EDTA-treated Vacutainer tubes. Ficoll-Paque density-gradient centrifugation was used to isolate PBMCs, with at least 6.5 million per sample. Total RNA was extracted from PBMCs with Trizol reagent, with at least 5.5 micrograms obtained per sample. Naive CD45RAhigh/CD27high T cell percentages were measured by flow cytometry on a PBMC aliquot from every donor. With regard to this clonotype: The antigen it binds to is not known. The record has no base qualities; no much larger clone is one base away.

Library creation used 5' RACE. Sequencing instrument: Illumina HiSeq 2500. The second PCR ran for about 6 to 12 cycles and used a J-beta primer mix along with a sample-barcoded 5' primer. A unique molecular identifier was introduced onto each TCR beta cDNA molecule by a template-switch 5' adaptor carrying 12 random nucleotides. Each sample yielded at least 2.5 million CDR3-containing paired-end reads. First-strand cDNA synthesis was performed from all RNA using the Mint cDNA synthesis kit, with priming by a TRBC-specific oligonucleotide. All cDNA was treated with uracil-DNA glycosylase and then went through a first 18-cycle PCR with the universal primers M1SS and BC2_uni_R. In the original analysis: For normalization, 1 million high-quality reads were randomly selected from each sample, with every read carrying a distinct molecular identifier. Reads with shared molecular identifiers were discarded instead of being binned into consensus sequences. MiTCR, with a Q25 quality threshold and the strictest error-elimination algorithm, was used for CDR3 identification, clonotype clustering and error correction. A nonparametric unseen species model with Euler transformation was used to estimate a lower bound on total TCR beta diversity. The raw public data were reprocessed by TCRdb itself: fastp quality trimming at Q25, MiXCR clonotype calling, in-frame beta chains only. Under each unique CDR3 protein, matching rows form one entry showing the most common genes and DNA. TCRdb's processing, not the authors' own work, is the source of the V and J calls. Across this sample there are around 400,000 distinct CDR3 sequences, with about 49% seen only once. The ten largest clones add up to over 40% of the sample.

The germline V gene sets CDR1 to SGHTA and CDR2 to FQGNSA. From its cysteine to its phenylalanine, the CDR3 spans 13 amino acids. Here the CDR3 DNA is all that survives: 39 bases in frame from base 1. V and J are truncated by 8 bases and 5 bases respectively, leaving an intervening sequence of 15 bases. Recombination connected TRBV7-2 to TRBJ1-1; TRBD1 might be the D gene, on 6 matching bases. This clonotype was sampled from a man aged 55 to 69 in good health. Sequencing input: blood. In nucleotide form, the sequence is TGTGCCAGCGGCGAACAGGGTCATACTGAAGCTTTCTTT. The encoded protein is CASGEQGHTEAFF.